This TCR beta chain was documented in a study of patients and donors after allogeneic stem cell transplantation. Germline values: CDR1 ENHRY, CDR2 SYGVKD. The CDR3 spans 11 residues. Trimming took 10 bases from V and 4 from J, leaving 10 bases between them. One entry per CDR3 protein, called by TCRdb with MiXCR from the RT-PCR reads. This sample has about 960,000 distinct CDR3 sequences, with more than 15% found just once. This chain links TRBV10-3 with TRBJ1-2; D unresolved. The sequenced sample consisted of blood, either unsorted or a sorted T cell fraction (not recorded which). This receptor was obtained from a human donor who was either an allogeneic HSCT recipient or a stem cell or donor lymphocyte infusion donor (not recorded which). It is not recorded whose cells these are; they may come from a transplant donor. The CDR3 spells CATTDFYGYTF. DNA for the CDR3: TGTGCCACCACGGACTTCTATGGCTACACCTTC.